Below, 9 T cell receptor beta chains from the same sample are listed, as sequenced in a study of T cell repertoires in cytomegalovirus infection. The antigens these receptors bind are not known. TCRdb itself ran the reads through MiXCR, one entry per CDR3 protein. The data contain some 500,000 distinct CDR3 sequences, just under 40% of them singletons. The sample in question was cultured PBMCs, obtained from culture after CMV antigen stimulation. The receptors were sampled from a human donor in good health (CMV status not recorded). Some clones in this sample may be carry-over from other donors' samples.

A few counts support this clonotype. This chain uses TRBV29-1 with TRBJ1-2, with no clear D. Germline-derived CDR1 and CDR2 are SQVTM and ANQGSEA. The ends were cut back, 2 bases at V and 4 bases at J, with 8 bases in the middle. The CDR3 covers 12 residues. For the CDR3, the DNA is TGCAGCGTTGAACGTCCGGGCTATGGCTACACCTTC. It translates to CSVERPGYGYTF.

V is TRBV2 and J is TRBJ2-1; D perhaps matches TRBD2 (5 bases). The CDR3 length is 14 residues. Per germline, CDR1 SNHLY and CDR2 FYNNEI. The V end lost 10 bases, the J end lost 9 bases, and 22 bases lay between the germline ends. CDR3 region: CATRRGLPSREQFF. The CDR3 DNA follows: TGTGCCACGCGACGCGGACTGCCATCCCGTGAGCAGTTCTTC.

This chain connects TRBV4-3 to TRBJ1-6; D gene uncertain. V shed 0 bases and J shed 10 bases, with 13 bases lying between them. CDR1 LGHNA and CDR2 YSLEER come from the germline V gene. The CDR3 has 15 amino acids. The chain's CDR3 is CASSQDTRIKSPLHF. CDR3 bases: TGCGCCAGCAGCCAAGATACGAGGATAAAATCACCCCTCCACTTT.

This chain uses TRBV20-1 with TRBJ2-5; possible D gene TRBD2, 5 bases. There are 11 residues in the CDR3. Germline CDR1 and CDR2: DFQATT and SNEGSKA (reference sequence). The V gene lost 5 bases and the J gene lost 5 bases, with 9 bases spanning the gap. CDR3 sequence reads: CSAPEVETQYF. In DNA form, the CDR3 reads TGCAGTGCTCCGGAGGTGGAGACCCAGTACTTC.

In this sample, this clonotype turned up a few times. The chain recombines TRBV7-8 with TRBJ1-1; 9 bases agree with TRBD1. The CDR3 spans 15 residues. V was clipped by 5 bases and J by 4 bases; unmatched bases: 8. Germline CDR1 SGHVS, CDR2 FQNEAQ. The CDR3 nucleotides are TGTGCCAGCAGCGTCGGACAGGGGTTGGCCACTGAAGCTTTCTTT. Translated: CASSVGQGLATEAFF.

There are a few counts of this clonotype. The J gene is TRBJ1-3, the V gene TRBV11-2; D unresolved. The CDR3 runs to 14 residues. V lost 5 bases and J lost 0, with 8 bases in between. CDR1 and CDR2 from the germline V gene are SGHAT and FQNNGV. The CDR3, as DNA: TGTGCCAGCAGCGGAGTTTTCTCTGGAAACACCATATATTTT. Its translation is CASSGVFSGNTIYF.

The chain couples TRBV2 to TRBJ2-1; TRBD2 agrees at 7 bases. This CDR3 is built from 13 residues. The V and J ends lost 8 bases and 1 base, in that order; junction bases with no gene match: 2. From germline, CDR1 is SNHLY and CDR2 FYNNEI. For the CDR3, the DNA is TGTGCCAGCTGGGGGGGATCCTACAATGAGCAGTTCTTC. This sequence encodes CASWGGSYNEQFF.

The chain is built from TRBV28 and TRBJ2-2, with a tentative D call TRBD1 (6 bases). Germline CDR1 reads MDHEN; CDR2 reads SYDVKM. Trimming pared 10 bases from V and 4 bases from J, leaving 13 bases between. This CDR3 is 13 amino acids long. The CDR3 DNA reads TGTGCCATCACAAAGGACAGCACCGGGGAGCTGTTTTTT. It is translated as CAITKDSTGELFF.

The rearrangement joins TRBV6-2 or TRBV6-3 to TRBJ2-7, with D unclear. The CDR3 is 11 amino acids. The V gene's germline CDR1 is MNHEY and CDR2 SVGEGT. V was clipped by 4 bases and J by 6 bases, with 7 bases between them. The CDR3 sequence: CASSFGFEQYF. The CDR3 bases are TGTGCCAGCAGTTTCGGGTTCGAGCAGTACTTC.